Below, 27 T cell receptor beta chains from the same sample are listed, as sequenced in a study of blood T cells in healthy people across ages. Through a sample-barcoded 5' primer and a J-beta primer mix, a second PCR was run for roughly 6 to 12 cycles. TCRdb called the 5' RACE reads again in MiXCR, with one record for every CDR3 protein. In the table there are about 1.5 million distinct CDR3 sequences, around 40% of which are singletons. The sequenced material came from blood. The receptor set was obtained from a woman aged 18-35 years in good health.

The rearrangement links TRBV29-1 to TRBJ1-2, with TRBD1 matching 9 bases. This CDR3 has 13 residues. V dropped 3 bases and J dropped 4; count of bases not matched to a gene: 3. CDR1 is SQVTM and CDR2 is ANQGSEA in the germline V gene. Written as DNA, the CDR3 is TGCAGCGTTGAGGAGGACAGGGGCTATGGCTACACCTTC. It specifies CSVEEDRGYGYTF.

The V call is TRBV27, the J call TRBJ1-2; the D is unclear. Germline CDR1 and CDR2: MNHEY and SMNVEV (reference sequence). Trimming shortened V by 6 bases and J by 10 bases, and 15 bases separated the two germline ends. CDR3 length equals 12 residues. The CDR3 DNA reads as TGTGCCAGCAGACAACTGGGTAATGACTACACCTTC. This gives the protein CASRQLGNDYTF.

The CDR3 reads CSARPPTSGDTGELFF. In nucleotides, the CDR3 is TGCAGTGCTAGACCGCCGACTAGCGGAGACACCGGGGAGCTGTTTTTT. The chain uses TRBV20-1 and TRBJ2-2; TRBD2 aligns across 9 bases. Germline CDR1 reads DFQATT; CDR2 reads SNEGSKA (reference sequence). V was pared by 2 bases and J by 3 bases, with 7 bases of the junction left unmatched. The CDR3 has 16 amino acids.

The chain is built from TRBV12-3 or TRBV12-4 and TRBJ1-4; D unresolved. Trimming took off 6 bases at V and 5 bases at J, with 13 bases between the two ends. CDR3 length: 14 residues. CDR3 sequence: CASRHRRLNEKLFF. CDR3 coding DNA: TGTGCCAGCAGACATAGACGGTTAAATGAAAAACTGTTTTTT.

This chain joins TRBV21-1 and TRBJ2-1; no check of the table's D call, TRBD2, against the DNA was made. TRBV21-1 is termed a pseudogene. This CDR3 spans 16 amino acids. This CDR3 reads CASGKAPSGTYNEQFF. The DNA of the CDR3 is TGTGCCAGCGGCAAAGCGCCTAGCGGGACCTACAATGAGCAGTTCTTC.

This chain uses TRBV4-1 with TRBJ1-1; D may be TRBD1 (6 bases). CDR3 size: 15 residues. The germline gives CDR1 MGHRA, CDR2 YSYEKL. The V end lost 0 bases, the J end lost 5 bases, and 13 bases lay between the germline ends. The CDR3 loop is CASSQEAGGATEAFF. The CDR3 coding sequence is TGCGCCAGCAGCCAAGAAGCGGGGGGGGCGACTGAAGCTTTCTTT.

This clonotype was recorded a few times. The genes are TRBV7-9 and TRBJ1-2; the D gene is possibly TRBD1 (5 bases). Germline-derived CDR1 and CDR2 are SEHNR and FQNEAQ (reference sequence). Trimming stripped 1 base from V and 4 bases from J, with 10 bases between. This CDR3 has 14 residues. For the CDR3, the DNA is TGTGCCAGCAGCTTAGAGACAGCTGTCTATGGCTACACCTTC. It yields the protein CASSLETAVYGYTF.

The genes are TRBV4-1 and TRBJ1-1, with D possibly matching TRBD1 (5 bases). Trimming shortened V by 0 bases and J by 3 bases, and 14 bases separated the two germline ends. CDR3 length: 16 residues. Per germline, CDR1 MGHRA and CDR2 YSYEKL. The DNA of the CDR3 is TGCGCCAGCAGCCAAGATCTGGGCAGGGAGGACACTGAAGCTTTCTTT. Protein product: CASSQDLGREDTEAFF.

To note about this clonotype: Relative to the germline gene, one junction end is altered; a read error may explain this. The V gene is TRBV7-8, the J gene TRBJ2-5; D call uncertain. CDR3 size: 18 residues. Germline loops: CDR1 SGHVS, CDR2 FQNEAQ. The CDR3 protein is CASNLGWLKGRDRETQYF. In DNA form, the CDR3 reads TGTGCCAGCAACTTAGGATGGTTGAAGGGTAGGGATAGGGAGACCCAGTACTTC.

The chain is built from TRBV27 and TRBJ2-4; 9 bases match TRBD2. The J call may not be correct, given that the DNA end is closer to TRBJ2-7. Germline CDR1 and CDR2: MNHEY and SMNVEV (reference sequence). This CDR3 region has 15 residues. CDR3 in amino acids: CASSFAGGATYEQYF. The CDR3 DNA reads TGTGCCAGCAGTTTCGCGGGGGGGGCGACCTACGAGCAGTACTTC.

This clonotype occurred a few times. The J gene is TRBJ2-3, the V gene TRBV2, with a possible D match to TRBD1 (6 bases). Germline CDR1 and CDR2: SNHLY and FYNNEI. V lost 5 bases and J 2 bases, leaving 11 bases between the germline ends. This CDR3 has 14 residues. The CDR3 loop reads CASSFWTDTDTQYF. In nucleotides, the CDR3 is TGTGCCAGCAGTTTCTGGACAGACACAGATACGCAGTATTTT.

This chain joins TRBV18 and TRBJ1-6; TRBD1 matches at 9 bases. Germline CDR1 is KGHSH and CDR2 is LQKENI. CDR3 length equals 15 residues. The V segment lost 2 bases and the J segment 8 bases; nucleotides outside the gene matches: 4. The CDR3 nucleotides are TGTGCCAGCTCACCAGCATGGGACAGGGATTCACCCCTCCACTTT. Translated, it gives CASSPAWDRDSPLHF.

This clonotype was detected a few times. The rearrangement uses TRBV20-1 and TRBJ2-3; no clear D. The CDR3 runs to 13 residues. The V end was cut by 1 base, the J end by 0 bases, with 5 bases between. CDR1 is DFQATT and CDR2 is SNEGSKA in the germline V gene (reference sequence). The CDR3 spells CSARGPSTDTQYF. In DNA form, the CDR3 reads TGCAGTGCTAGAGGACCAAGCACAGATACGCAGTATTTT.

The rearrangement uses TRBV6-5 and TRBJ2-7; D possibly corresponds to TRBD1 (6 bases). CDR1 and CDR2 from the germline V gene are MNHEY and SVGAGI. The CDR3 is 12 amino acids. The CDR3 sequence is CYGQQSTYEQYF. As DNA, the CDR3 is TGTTACGGACAGCAGAGCACCTACGAGCAGTACTTC.

The chain has TRBV28 and TRBJ1-1, with D unclear. There are 14 residues in the CDR3. Trimming left V 5 bases short and J 4 bases short, with 14 bases between. Germline V gene sequence: CDR1 MDHEN, CDR2 SYDVKM. Here the CDR3 DNA reads TGTGCCAGCAGTGTTCAGTTTATGGGCACTGAAGCTTTCTTT. Amino acids: CASSVQFMGTEAFF.

The rearrangement links TRBV4-1 to TRBJ1-1; D gene unclear. In germline, CDR1 is MGHRA, CDR2 YSYEKL. Trimming cost V 1 base and J 8 bases, with 14 bases left between them. This CDR3 is built from 14 residues. CDR3 protein: CASSQGQNSKEAFF. CDR3 sequence (DNA): TGCGCCAGCAGCCAAGGGCAGAACTCTAAAGAAGCTTTCTTT.

This clonotype was seen just once. V usage is TRBV2 and J usage is TRBJ1-1; D unclear. Trimming removed 0 bases from V and 10 bases from J, with 15 bases in between. The CDR3 extends over 14 amino acids. Per the germline V gene, CDR1 is SNHLY and CDR2 is FYNNEI. The CDR3 reads CASSEASNRFGAFF. In DNA form, the CDR3 reads TGTGCCAGCAGTGAAGCCTCTAATCGTTTTGGAGCTTTCTTT.

The chain recombines TRBV7-9 with TRBJ2-1; 13 nucleotides line up with TRBD2. Trimming took 5 bases from V and 8 from J; bases not matched to a gene: 6. Germline lookup yields CDR1 SEHNR and CDR2 FQNEAQ (reference sequence). This CDR3 has 15 amino acids. The CDR3 DNA is TGTGCCAGCAGCGAACTAGCGGGAGGGCCCTATGAGCAGTTCTTC. Amino acid sequence: CASSELAGGPYEQFF.

The chain's CDR3 is CASSWEGSQGYTF. The CDR3 DNA reads as TGTGCCAGCAGCTGGGAGGGGTCGCAAGGCTACACCTTC. This rearrangement joins TRBV5-5 to TRBJ1-2; weak D call: TRBD1 (5 bases). V was clipped by 3 bases and J by 8 bases, with 14 bases between them. This CDR3 is built from 13 residues. From germline, CDR1 is SGHKS and CDR2 YYEKEE (reference sequence).

This clonotype turned up a few times. This chain links TRBV29-1 with TRBJ1-2; TRBD1 matches at 9 bases. CDR1 is SQVTM and CDR2 is ANQGSEA in the germline V gene. V gave up 6 bases and J gave up 4 bases; unmatched junction bases: 12. CDR3 length: 15 amino acids. For the CDR3, the DNA is TGCAGCGTGTCTCCCGGGACAGGGCTCCTCTATGGCTACACCTTC. Translated, it gives CSVSPGTGLLYGYTF.

This clonotype was observed a single time. This rearrangement joins TRBV5-1 to TRBJ2-1, with D possibly matching TRBD2 (5 bases). V was pared by 4 bases and J by 7 bases, with 18 bases between. From germline, CDR1 is SGHRS and CDR2 YFSETQ. CDR3 length: 15 residues. The CDR3 region has the DNA TGCGCCAGCAGCCCTGGTGAGGGCCATAGAAATGAGCAGTTCTTC. Amino acid sequence: CASSPGEGHRNEQFF.

This clonotype was seen many times. The chain employs TRBV7-2 and TRBJ2-7; perhaps TRBD1 as D (6 bases). The CDR3 loop spans 14 amino acids. Germline V gene lookup returns CDR1 SGHTA and CDR2 FQGNSA. The ends were cut back, 5 bases at V and 0 bases at J, with 11 bases in the middle. The CDR3 is CASSQRTVSYEQYF. CDR3 DNA: TGTGCCAGCAGCCAACGGACAGTCTCCTACGAGCAGTACTTC.

The gene calls are TRBV20-1 and TRBJ2-7; D gene uncertain. Germline V gene data show CDR1 as DFQATT and CDR2 as SNEGSKA (reference sequence). The V end lost 4 bases, the J end lost 0 bases, and 13 bases lay between the germline ends. CDR3 size: 14 residues. Here the CDR3 DNA reads TGCAGTGCTATAGATATGGGTTACTCCTACGAGCAGTACTTC. Translated, it gives CSAIDMGYSYEQYF.

CDR3 sequence reads: CSVGSPGQPQHF. The CDR3 nucleotides are TGCAGCGTCGGGAGTCCAGGGCAGCCCCAGCATTTT. V gene TRBV29-1 combines with J gene TRBJ1-5; tentatively, D is TRBD1 (5 bases). Germline V lookup: CDR1 SQVTM, CDR2 ANQGSEA. V was clipped by 6 bases and J by 7 bases, with 13 bases between them. This CDR3 contains 12 residues. Together with reference TRBV29-1 and TRBJ1-5, the CDR3 gives the full variable domain: SAVISQKPSRDICQRGTSLTIQCQVDSQVTMMFWYRQQPGQSLTLIATANQGSEATYESGFVIDKFPISRPNLTFSTLTVSNMSPEDSSIYLCSVGSPGQPQHFGDGTRLSIL.

The chain links TRBV20-1 to TRBJ2-5; TRBD2 aligns across 13 bases. The V gene's germline CDR1 is DFQATT and CDR2 SNEGSKA (reference sequence). The CDR3 is made up of 15 amino acids. V was clipped by 4 bases and J by 4 bases; unmatched bases: 6. CDR3 coding DNA: TGCAGTGCTAAGACTAGCGGGGGGTTCCCAGAGACCCAGTACTTC. Protein product: CSAKTSGGFPETQYF.

This clonotype has more than one count but fewer than ten. This chain links TRBV7-2 with TRBJ2-3; 7 positions match TRBD2. This CDR3 has 16 amino acids. V was pared by 5 bases and J by 3 bases, with 11 bases of the junction left unmatched. Germline-derived CDR1 and CDR2 are SGHTA and FQGNSA. The CDR3 sequence is CASSETSVGFTDTQYF. CDR3 sequence (DNA): TGTGCCAGCAGCGAAACTAGCGTTGGGTTTACAGATACGCAGTATTTT. Full variable domain (outside the CDR3, taken from reference TRBV7-2 and TRBJ2-3): GAGVSQSPSNKVTEKGKDVELRCDPISGHTALYWYRQSLGQGLEFLIYFQGNSAPDKSGLPSDRFSAERTGGSVSTLTIQRTQQEDSAVYLCASSETSVGFTDTQYFGPGTRLTVL.

This sequence joins TRBV12-3 or TRBV12-4 and TRBJ1-4; D remains ambiguous. Trimming took off 3 bases at V and 8 bases at J, with 16 bases between the two ends. The CDR3 loop spans 15 amino acids. The CDR3 sequence: CASSFIAHRGEKLFF. CDR3 in DNA: TGTGCCAGCAGTTTTATCGCGCACCGCGGGGAAAAACTGTTTTTT.